This TCR beta chain is drawn from a study of T cell repertoires in cytomegalovirus infection. The study's findings and limits: The ex vivo response showed dominance by HLA-C-restricted CMV-specific TCR beta clonotypes.

MiXCR, run by TCRdb on the reads, gives a single entry per CDR3 protein. The data contain a few hundred thousand distinct CDR3 sequences, approximately 40% of them singletons. CDR1 and CDR2 from the germline V gene are MDHEN and SYDVKM. V was clipped by 6 bases and J by 5 bases, with 7 bases between them. The CDR3 has 12 residues. A note on this clonotype: Its antigen is unidentified.

The V gene is TRBV28, the J gene TRBJ1-4; D remains ambiguous. This receptor was obtained from a human donor in good health (CMV status not recorded). Some clones in this sample may be carry-over from other donors' samples. The material sequenced was cultured PBMCs, taken from culture after CMV antigen stimulation. The CDR3 loop is CASRLQNEKLFF. CDR3 bases: TGTGCCAGCAGACTCCAAAATGAAAAACTGTTTTTT.